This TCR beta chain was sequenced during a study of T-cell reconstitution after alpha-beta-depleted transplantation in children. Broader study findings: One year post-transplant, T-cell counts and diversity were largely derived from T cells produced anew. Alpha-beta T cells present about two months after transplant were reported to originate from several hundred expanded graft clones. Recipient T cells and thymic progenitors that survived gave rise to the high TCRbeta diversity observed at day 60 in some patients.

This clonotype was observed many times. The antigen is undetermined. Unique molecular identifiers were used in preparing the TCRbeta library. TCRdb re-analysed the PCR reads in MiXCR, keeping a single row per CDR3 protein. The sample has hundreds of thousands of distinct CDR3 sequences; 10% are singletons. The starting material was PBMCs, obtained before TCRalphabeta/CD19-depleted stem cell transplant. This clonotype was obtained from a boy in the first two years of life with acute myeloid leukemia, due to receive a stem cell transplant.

CDR3 bases: TGCGCCAGCAGCCAAGATAGAACTTCAGGCAATGAGCAGTTCTTC. Translated, it gives CASSQDRTSGNEQFF. J is TRBJ2-1 and V is TRBV4-3; unclear D gene. Trimming shortened V by 0 bases and J by 6 bases, and 12 bases separated the two germline ends. The V gene's germline CDR1 is LGHNA and CDR2 YSLEER. The CDR3 spans 15 residues.